These 20 T cell receptor beta chains were sequenced from one sample in a study of vaccination effects on CD4 cells after COVID-19. These TCRs' antigens remain unknown. Sequencing used immunoSEQ multiplex PCR; TCRdb keeps in-frame clones, though not all of them. The table shows some 46,000 clones, with just over 75% occurring only once. Between days 9 and 11 of culture, CD4+ T cells were separated out. Documented for the person is a PCR-confirmed SARS-CoV-2 infection occurring between March and December 2020. As their vaccination, participants received two doses of either BNT162b2 or mRNA-1273. The specimen comprised CD4+ T cells from PBMCs cultured without peptide, sampled after COVID-19 vaccination. Receptors originate from a human donor who had a prior SARS-CoV-2 infection.

The chain employs TRBV5-1 and TRBJ1-2, with D hard to call. This CDR3 is 14 amino acids long. Deletions cut 2 bases from V and 1 base from J, with 9 bases between. Germline V CDR1 and CDR2: SGHRS, YFSETQ. The CDR3 reads CASSLSRNNYGYTF. Written as DNA, the CDR3 is TGCGCCAGCAGCTTAAGTAGGAATAACTATGGCTACACCTTC.

The chain employs TRBV7-8 and TRBJ1-1; D possibly corresponds to TRBD1 (5 bases). The CDR3 covers 14 residues. Trimming took off 1 base at V and 1 base at J, with 7 bases between the two ends. Germline values: CDR1 SGHVS, CDR2 FQNEAQ. The CDR3 is CASSLVGTNTEAFF. The CDR3 coding sequence is TGTGCCAGCAGCTTAGTTGGGACGAACACTGAAGCTTTCTTT.

V and J are TRBV3-1 (or the pseudogene TRBV3-2) and TRBJ2-3, with 7 bases fitting TRBD2. CDR3 length: 15 residues. Germline CDR1 reads LGHDT; CDR2 reads YNNKEL (reference sequence). Trimming took 3 bases from V and 0 from J; bases not matched to a gene: 3. CDR3 loop: CASSHASGSTDTQYF. The CDR3 coding sequence is TGTGCCAGCAGCCACGCTAGCGGTAGCACAGATACGCAGTATTTT.

The chain combines TRBV7-3 with TRBJ2-3; 8 bases are shared with TRBD1. Germline assignment: CDR1 SGHTA and CDR2 FQGTGA. The J segment lost 6 bases and the V segment lost 6 bases, leaving 14 bases of the junction unmatched. This CDR3 contains 16 residues. CDR3 sequence (DNA): TGTGCCAGCAGTTCCAGACAGGGGCCCGCAGGGGATACGCAGTATTTT. This translates into CASSSRQGPAGDTQYF.

This chain uses TRBV2 with TRBJ2-2, with a tentative D call TRBD2 (6 bases). Germline V gene sequence: CDR1 SNHLY, CDR2 FYNNEI. V was trimmed by 6 bases and J by 1 base, leaving 15 bases between them. This CDR3 is 16 amino acids long. This CDR3 reads CASRDFEGGNTGELFF. CDR3 bases: TGTGCCAGCAGGGATTTTGAGGGAGGGAACACCGGGGAGCTGTTTTTT.

The V gene is TRBV2, the J gene TRBJ2-5; 12 bases fit TRBD2. Losses at the gene ends were 5 bases for V and 7 bases for J; bases not matched to a gene: 14. This CDR3 is built from 17 residues. Germline loops: CDR1 SNHLY, CDR2 FYNNEI. The CDR3 bases are TGTGCCAGCAGTCCGGGACTAGCGGGTTTTCGGGGTGGGACCCAGTACTTC. It codes for CASSPGLAGFRGGTQYF.

V is TRBV11-2 and J is TRBJ2-7; unclear D gene. This CDR3 has 12 amino acids. Germline CDR1 SGHAT, CDR2 FQNNGV. Trimming removed 5 bases at V and 6 bases at J, with 11 bases between. The CDR3 nucleotides read TGTGCCAGCAGCCATCAAAAGGGCGAGCAGTACTTC. The encoded protein is CASSHQKGEQYF.

The chain links TRBV6-6 to TRBJ1-5; no reliable D call. The CDR3 sequence is 16 residues long. V shed 0 bases and J shed 3 bases, with 12 bases lying between them. Looked up from germline, CDR1 is MNHNY and CDR2 is SVGAGI (reference sequence). CDR3 sequence reads: CASSYSSAVDNQPQHF. The DNA for the CDR3 is TGTGCCAGCAGTTACTCCTCGGCCGTAGACAATCAGCCCCAGCATTTT.

The CDR3 loop reads CASWGQIYTF. The CDR3 bases are TGTGCCAGCTGGGGACAGATCTACACCTTC. The gene calls are TRBV2 and TRBJ1-2; 7 positions agree with TRBD1. J was trimmed by 10 bases and V by 8 bases; bases with no gene match: 4. Looked up from germline, CDR1 is SNHLY and CDR2 is FYNNEI. The CDR3 loop spans 10 amino acids. The entire variable domain, with the rest obtained from reference TRBV2 and TRBJ1-2, is as follows: EPEVTQTPSHQVTQMGQEVILRCVPISNHLYFYWYRQILGQKVEFLVSFYNNEISEKSEIFDDQFSVERPDGSNFTLKIRSTKLEDSAMYFCASWGQIYTFGSGTRLTVV.

This clone showed up just a few times. V and J are TRBV3-1 (or the pseudogene TRBV3-2) and TRBJ2-3; 12 bases fit TRBD2. The CDR3 length is 15 residues. Trimming at V came to 6 bases and at J to 5 bases, leaving 6 bases not matched to a gene. Germline values: CDR1 LGHDT, CDR2 YNNKEL (reference sequence). The CDR3 sequence is CASSLAGGPGDTQYF. The CDR3 DNA sequence: TGTGCCAGCAGTCTAGCGGGAGGGCCTGGAGATACGCAGTATTTT.

The J gene is TRBJ2-1, the V gene TRBV7-2; tentatively, D is TRBD1 or TRBD2 (6 bases each). The CDR3 runs to 15 residues. V was cut by 1 base and J by 1 base, with 8 bases left in between. Germline loops: CDR1 SGHTA, CDR2 FQGNSA. The CDR3: CASSLGGASYNEQFF. The CDR3 DNA reads TGTGCCAGCAGCTTAGGGGGGGCTTCCTACAATGAGCAGTTCTTC. The variable domain in full, with the rest retrieved from reference TRBV7-2 and TRBJ2-1, is GAGVSQSPSNKVTEKGKDVELRCDPISGHTALYWYRQSLGQGLEFLIYFQGNSAPDKSGLPSDRFSAERTGGSVSTLTIQRTQQEDSAVYLCASSLGGASYNEQFFGPGTRLTVL.

The chain has TRBV5-1 and TRBJ1-2; D gene uncertain. The CDR3 extends over 16 amino acids. Germline V gives CDR1 SGHRS, CDR2 YFSETQ. V dropped 0 bases and J dropped 2 bases, with 14 bases sitting between them. Here the CDR3 DNA reads TGCGCCAGCAGCTTGGACCGGGTCTCAAACAACTATGGCTACACCTTC. This gives the protein CASSLDRVSNNYGYTF. Together with reference TRBV5-1 and TRBJ1-2, the CDR3 gives the full variable domain: KAGVTQTPRYLIKTRGQQVTLSCSPISGHRSVSWYQQTPGQGLQFLFEYFSETQRNKGNFPGRFSGRQFSNSRSEMNVSTLELGDSALYLCASSLDRVSNNYGYTFGSGTRLTVV.

The chain carries TRBV5-6 and TRBJ1-1; TRBD1 aligns across 11 bases. CDR1 and CDR2 (germline): SGHDT, YYEEEE. CDR3 size: 17 residues. With 4 bases clipped from V and 0 bases from J, the junction kept 8 bases outside the gene matches. DNA for the CDR3: TGTGCCAGCAGCCCGGGACAGGGGGTAATTATGAACACTGAAGCTTTCTTT. Translated, it gives CASSPGQGVIMNTEAFF.

This clone was seen only once. This chain uses TRBV19 with TRBJ1-2, with a tentative D call TRBD1 (5 bases). With 2 bases removed from V and 4 bases from J, the gap between germline ends came to 11 bases. Germline assignment: CDR1 LNHDA and CDR2 SQIVND (reference sequence). The CDR3 runs to 14 residues. CDR3 nucleotides: TGTGCCAGTAGTATACGCAGGGACTCCTATGGCTACACCTTC. Amino acid sequence: CASSIRRDSYGYTF.

The chain combines TRBV3-1 (or the pseudogene TRBV3-2) with TRBJ1-4; the D is unclear. Trimming stripped 0 bases from V and 7 bases from J, with 15 bases between. This CDR3 comprises 16 residues. Germline V gives CDR1 LGHDT, CDR2 YNNKEL (reference sequence). In DNA form, the CDR3 reads TGTGCCAGCAGCCAAGACGCGGGTACACATAGTGAAAAACTGTTTTTT. Amino acids: CASSQDAGTHSEKLFF.

This clone was found a few times. J is TRBJ1-6 and V is TRBV6-1; 8 bases are shared with TRBD1. V was pared by 2 bases and J by 9 bases, with 9 bases of the junction left unmatched. Germline V gives CDR1 MNHNS, CDR2 SASEGT. This CDR3 spans 16 amino acids. The CDR3 here is CASSEPGQAGGSPLHF. The CDR3 DNA follows: TGTGCCAGCAGTGAACCGGGACAGGCAGGGGGTTCACCCCTCCACTTT.

The chain links TRBV20-1 to TRBJ2-7, with 13 bases fitting TRBD2. This CDR3 has 11 residues. Germline values: CDR1 DFQATT, CDR2 SNEGSKA (reference sequence). V shed 7 bases, J shed 8 bases, and the junction held 2 bases outside the gene matches. The CDR3: CSGTSGSKQYF. The CDR3, as DNA: TGCAGTGGGACTAGCGGGAGTAAGCAGTACTTC.

The chain recombines TRBV5-6 with TRBJ2-3; D is unclear. The V end lost 1 base, the J end lost 1 base, and 7 bases lay between the germline ends. CDR1 and CDR2 (germline): SGHDT, YYEEEE. The length of the CDR3 is 14 residues. The CDR3 loop is CASSLLGRTDTQYF. CDR3 bases: TGTGCCAGCAGCTTGCTAGGTCGCACAGATACGCAGTATTTT.

The genes are TRBV6-5 and TRBJ2-7; 9 bases fit TRBD1. The CDR3 contains 13 residues. Per germline, CDR1 MNHEY and CDR2 SVGAGI. V was pared by 6 bases and J by 6 bases, with 6 bases of the junction left unmatched. CDR3 amino acids: CASRGDRAAEQYF. The CDR3, as DNA: TGTGCCAGCAGAGGGGACAGGGCTGCCGAGCAGTACTTC.

This sequence joins TRBV7-3 and TRBJ2-1; TRBD2 is a possible D gene (6 bases). Germline loops: CDR1 SGHTA, CDR2 FQGTGA. This CDR3 has 15 residues. The V and J ends lost 2 bases and 7 bases respectively, with 15 bases between them. In nucleotides, the CDR3 is TGTGCCAGCAGCTTATTCCCGACTAGTCTAAATGAGCAGTTCTTC. Translated, it gives CASSLFPTSLNEQFF.